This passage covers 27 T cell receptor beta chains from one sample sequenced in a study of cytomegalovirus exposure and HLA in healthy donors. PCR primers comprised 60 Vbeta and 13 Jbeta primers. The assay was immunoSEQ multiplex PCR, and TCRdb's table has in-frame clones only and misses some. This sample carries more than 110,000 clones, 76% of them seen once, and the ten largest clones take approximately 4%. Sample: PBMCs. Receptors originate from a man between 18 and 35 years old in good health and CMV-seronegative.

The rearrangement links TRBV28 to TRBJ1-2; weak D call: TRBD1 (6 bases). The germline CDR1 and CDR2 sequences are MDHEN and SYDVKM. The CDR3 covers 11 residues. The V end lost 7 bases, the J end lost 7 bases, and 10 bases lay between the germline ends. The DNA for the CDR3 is TGTGCCAGCACACAGGGTGCTGGCTACACCTTC. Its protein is CASTQGAGYTF.

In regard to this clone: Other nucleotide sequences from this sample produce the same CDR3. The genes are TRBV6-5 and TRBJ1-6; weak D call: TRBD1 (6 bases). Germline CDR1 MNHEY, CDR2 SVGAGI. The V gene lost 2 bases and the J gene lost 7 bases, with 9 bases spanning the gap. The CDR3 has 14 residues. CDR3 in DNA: TGTGCCAGCAGTTACGACAGGCCCAATTCACCCCTCCACTTT. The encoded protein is CASSYDRPNSPLHF.

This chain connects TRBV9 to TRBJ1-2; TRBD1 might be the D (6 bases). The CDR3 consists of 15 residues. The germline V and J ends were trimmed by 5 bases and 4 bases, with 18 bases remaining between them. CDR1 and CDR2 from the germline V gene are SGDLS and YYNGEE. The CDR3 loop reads CASSGGAGKIYGYTF. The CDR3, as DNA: TGTGCCAGCAGTGGGGGGGCCGGAAAGATCTATGGCTACACCTTC. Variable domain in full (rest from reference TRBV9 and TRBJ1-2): DSGVTQTPKHLITATGQRVTLRCSPRSGDLSVYWYQQSLDQGLQFLIQYYNGEERAKGNILERFSAQQFPDLHSELNLSSLELGDSALYFCASSGGAGKIYGYTFGSGTRLTVV.

The DNA for the CDR3 is TGTGCCATCAGTGAACCGGGCACGGGAACTGAAGCTTTCTTT. The encoded protein is CAISEPGTGTEAFF. This rearrangement joins TRBV10-3 to TRBJ1-1; unclear D gene. Trimming took 3 bases from V and 5 from J, leaving 13 bases between them. The CDR3 is made up of 14 amino acids. Germline V lookup: CDR1 ENHRY, CDR2 SYGVKD.

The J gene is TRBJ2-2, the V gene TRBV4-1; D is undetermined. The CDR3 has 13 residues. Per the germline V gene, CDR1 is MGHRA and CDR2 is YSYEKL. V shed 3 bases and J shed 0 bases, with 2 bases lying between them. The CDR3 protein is CASSHTNTGELFF. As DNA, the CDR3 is TGCGCCAGCAGCCACACGAACACCGGGGAGCTGTTTTTT.

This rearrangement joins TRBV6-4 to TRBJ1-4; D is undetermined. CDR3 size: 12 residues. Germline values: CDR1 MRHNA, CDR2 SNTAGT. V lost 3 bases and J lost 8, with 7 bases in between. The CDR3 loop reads CASSDREEKLFF. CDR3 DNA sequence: TGTGCCAGCAGTGATAGGGAGGAAAAACTGTTTTTT.

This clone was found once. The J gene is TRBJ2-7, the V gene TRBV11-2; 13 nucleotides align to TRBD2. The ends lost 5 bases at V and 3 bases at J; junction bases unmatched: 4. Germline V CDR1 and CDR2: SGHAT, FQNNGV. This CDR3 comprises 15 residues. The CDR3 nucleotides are TGTGCCAGCAGCCCACTAGCGGGGGGGCTCTACGAGCAGTACTTC. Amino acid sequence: CASSPLAGGLYEQYF.

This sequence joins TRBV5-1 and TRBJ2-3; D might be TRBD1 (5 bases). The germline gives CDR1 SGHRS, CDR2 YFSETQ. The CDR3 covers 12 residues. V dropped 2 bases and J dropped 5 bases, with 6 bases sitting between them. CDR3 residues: CASSLQVDTQYF. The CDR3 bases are TGCGCCAGCAGCTTACAGGTAGATACGCAGTATTTT.

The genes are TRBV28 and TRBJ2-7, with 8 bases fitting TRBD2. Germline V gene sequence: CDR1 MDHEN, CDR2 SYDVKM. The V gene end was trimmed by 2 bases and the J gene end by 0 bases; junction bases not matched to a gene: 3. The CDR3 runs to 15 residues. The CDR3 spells CASSLRTSGSYEQYF. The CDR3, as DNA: TGTGCCAGCAGTTTACGTACTAGCGGCTCCTACGAGCAGTACTTC.

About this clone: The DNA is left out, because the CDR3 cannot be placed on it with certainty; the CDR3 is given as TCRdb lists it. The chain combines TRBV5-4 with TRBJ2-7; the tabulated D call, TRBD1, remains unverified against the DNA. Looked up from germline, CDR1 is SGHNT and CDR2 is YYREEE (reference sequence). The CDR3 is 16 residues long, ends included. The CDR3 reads CASSFGVGTGVREDNF.

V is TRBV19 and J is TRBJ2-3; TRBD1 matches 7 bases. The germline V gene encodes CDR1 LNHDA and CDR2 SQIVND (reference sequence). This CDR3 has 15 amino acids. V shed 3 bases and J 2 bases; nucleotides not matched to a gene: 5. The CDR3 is CASSMGQLPTDTQYF. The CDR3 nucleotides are TGTGCCAGTAGTATGGGACAGCTCCCCACAGATACGCAGTATTTT.

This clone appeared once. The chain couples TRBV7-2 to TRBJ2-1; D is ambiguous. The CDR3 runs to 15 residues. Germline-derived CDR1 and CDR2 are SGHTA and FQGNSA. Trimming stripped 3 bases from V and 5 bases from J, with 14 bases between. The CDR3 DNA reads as TGTGCCAGCAGCTTCTCCATTCTCAGTCACAATGAGCAGTTCTTC. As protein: CASSFSILSHNEQFF.

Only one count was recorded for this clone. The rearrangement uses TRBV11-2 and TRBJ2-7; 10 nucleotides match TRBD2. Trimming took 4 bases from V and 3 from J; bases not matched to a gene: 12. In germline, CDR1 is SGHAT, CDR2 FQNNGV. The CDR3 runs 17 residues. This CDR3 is CASSSLSSGGPNYEQYF. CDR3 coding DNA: TGTGCCAGCAGCTCCCTCAGTAGCGGGGGGCCGAACTACGAGCAGTACTTC.

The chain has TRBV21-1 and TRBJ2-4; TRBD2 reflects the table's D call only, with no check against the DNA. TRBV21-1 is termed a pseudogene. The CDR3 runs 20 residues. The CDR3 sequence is CASSKGSKRESLFAKNIQYF. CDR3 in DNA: TGTGCCAGCAGCAAAGGGTCTAAGCGGGAGAGTCTTTTTGCCAAAAACATTCAGTACTTC.

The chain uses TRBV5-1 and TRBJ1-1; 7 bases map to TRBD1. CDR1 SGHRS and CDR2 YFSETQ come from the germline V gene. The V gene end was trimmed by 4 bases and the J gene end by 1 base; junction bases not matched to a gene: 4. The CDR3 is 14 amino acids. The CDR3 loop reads CASSPRTGNTEAFF. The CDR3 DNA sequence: TGCGCCAGCAGCCCGAGGACAGGGAACACTGAAGCTTTCTTT.

In DNA, the CDR3 is TGTGCTAGTGGCCCCATCGCTACCGCGGGCTATGGCTACACCTTC. Amino acids: CASGPIATAGYGYTF. The rearrangement links TRBV12-5 to TRBJ1-2; no firm D call. With 6 bases removed from V and 4 bases from J, the gap between germline ends came to 18 bases. The CDR3 has 15 residues. Germline CDR1 and CDR2: LGHNT and FRNRAP.

CDR3 region: CASSEGHTEAFF. For the CDR3, the DNA is TGTGCCAGCAGTGAAGGGCACACTGAAGCTTTCTTT. The chain employs TRBV2 and TRBJ1-1; D is unresolved. This CDR3 region has 12 residues. The V gene's germline CDR1 is SNHLY and CDR2 FYNNEI. V lost 1 base and J 3 bases, leaving 3 bases between the germline ends.

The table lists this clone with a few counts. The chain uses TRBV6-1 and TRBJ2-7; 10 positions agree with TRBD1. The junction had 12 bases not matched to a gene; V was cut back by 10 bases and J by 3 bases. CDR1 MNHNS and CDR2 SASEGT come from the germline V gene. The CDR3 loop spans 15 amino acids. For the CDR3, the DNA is TGTGCCATACATCCGTTAGGGACAGGGGACTACGAGCAGTACTTC. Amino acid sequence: CAIHPLGTGDYEQYF.

DNA of the CDR3: TGTGCCAGCAGCTTAGTCTACGGACAGGGTTCTTCGGAGCAGTACTTC. Its protein product is CASSLVYGQGSSEQYF. The chain joins TRBV7-6 to TRBJ2-7; 8 bases map to TRBD1. The CDR3 extends over 16 amino acids. The V segment lost 1 base and the J segment 7 bases; nucleotides outside the gene matches: 12. Germline lookup yields CDR1 SGHVS and CDR2 FNYEAQ.

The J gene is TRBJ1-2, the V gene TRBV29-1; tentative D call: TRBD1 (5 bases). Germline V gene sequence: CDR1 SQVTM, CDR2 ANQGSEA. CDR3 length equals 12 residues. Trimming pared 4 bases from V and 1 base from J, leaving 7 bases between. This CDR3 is CSVGGSNYGYTF. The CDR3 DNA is TGCAGCGTTGGGGGCAGTAACTATGGCTACACCTTC.

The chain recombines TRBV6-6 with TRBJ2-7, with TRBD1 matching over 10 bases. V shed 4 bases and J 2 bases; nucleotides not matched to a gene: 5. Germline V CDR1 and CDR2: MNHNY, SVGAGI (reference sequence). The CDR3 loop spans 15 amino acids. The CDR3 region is CASSSPGQGTYEQYF. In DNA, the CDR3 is TGTGCCAGCAGTTCCCCGGGACAGGGGACCTACGAGCAGTACTTC.

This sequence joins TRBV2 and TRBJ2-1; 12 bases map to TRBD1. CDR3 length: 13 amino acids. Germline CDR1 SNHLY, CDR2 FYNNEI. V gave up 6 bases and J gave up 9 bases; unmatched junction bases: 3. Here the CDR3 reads CASRGQGAGEQFF. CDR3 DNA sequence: TGTGCCAGCAGGGGACAGGGGGCGGGTGAGCAGTTCTTC.

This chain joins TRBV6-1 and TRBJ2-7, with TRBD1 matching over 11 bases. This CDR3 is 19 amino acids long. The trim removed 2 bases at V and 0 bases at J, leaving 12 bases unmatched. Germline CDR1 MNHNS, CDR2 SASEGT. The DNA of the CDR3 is TGTGCCAGCAGTGAATACTGGGACAGGGGGGCGTCGAGCTCCTACGAGCAGTACTTC. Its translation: CASSEYWDRGASSSYEQYF.

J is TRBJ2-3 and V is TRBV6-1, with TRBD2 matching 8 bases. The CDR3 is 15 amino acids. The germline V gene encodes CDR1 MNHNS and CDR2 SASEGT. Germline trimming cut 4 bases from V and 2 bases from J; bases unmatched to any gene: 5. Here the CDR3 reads CASSGSGVNTDTQYF. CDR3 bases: TGTGCCAGCAGTGGTAGCGGGGTAAACACAGATACGCAGTATTTT.

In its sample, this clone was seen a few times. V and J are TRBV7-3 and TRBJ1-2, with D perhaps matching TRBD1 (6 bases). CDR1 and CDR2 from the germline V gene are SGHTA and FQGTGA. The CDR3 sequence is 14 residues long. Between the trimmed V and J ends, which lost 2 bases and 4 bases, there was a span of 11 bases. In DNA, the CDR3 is TGTGCCAGCAGCTTAGGCAGGGGCGGCTATGGCTACACCTTC. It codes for CASSLGRGGYGYTF.

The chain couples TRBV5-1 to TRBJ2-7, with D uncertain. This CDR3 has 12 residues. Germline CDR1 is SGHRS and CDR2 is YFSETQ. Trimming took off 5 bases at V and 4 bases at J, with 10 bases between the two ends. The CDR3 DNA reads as TGCGCCAGCAGTCCCCCCCCATACGAGCAGTACTTC. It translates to CASSPPPYEQYF.

The CDR3 nucleotides are TGCAGCGTTGAAGGACTAGCGGGAGTCCCCGGATACGAGCAGTACTTC. Translation gives CSVEGLAGVPGYEQYF. The chain carries TRBV29-1 and TRBJ2-7; 12 bases are shared with TRBD2. The CDR3 runs 16 residues. Germline V gene sequence: CDR1 SQVTM, CDR2 ANQGSEA. The ends lost 1 base at V and 4 bases at J; junction bases unmatched: 8.